This T cell receptor (beta chain) was identified in a study of identifying expanded T cells in peripheral blood (dated by TCRdb to about 2019). Study-level background: Technical replicates were generated by sequencing separate aliquots of the same genomic DNA pool, with four replicates compared pairwise. The paper's findings and limits, for the study overall: The binomial model flagged around 1.2 differentially abundant clones between technical replicates, compared with about 16 over approximately 2 weeks and 19 over about four weeks. Both the number of clones called differentially abundant and the false-positive rate were significantly reduced by the beta-binomial model across all healthy-donor time intervals. The authors expected that over much longer intervals, such as months to years, biological variance in healthy repertoires might increase even further. Across all healthy donors, variance in clone template counts between approximately two-week samples was found to increase significantly with total template count.

V trim: 5 bases; J trim: 4 bases; unmatched bases: 10. From a lookup of the germline V gene, CDR1 and CDR2 are SGHAT and FQNNGV. The CDR3 runs 15 residues from the cysteine to the phenylalanine. The only DNA kept is the CDR3, 45 bases in frame from the first base. TCRbeta CDR3 regions were profiled with the immunoSEQ Assay using bias-controlled multiplex PCR amplification of genomic DNA. In the original analysis: The absolute abundance of each unique TCRbeta CDR3 region was quantified after sequences were collapsed and filtered. Differential abundance was tested with a binomial (Fisher-equivalent) model and with a beta-binomial model adding time-dependent variance fitted from healthy donors. Clones with fewer than 5 combined templates were removed, and differential abundance was called for clones with a Benjamini-Hochberg FDR below 0.01. Using the form v = (b*log(k)+a)^2, the beta-binomial variance was modeled as a function of the total template count across the two samples. TCRdb took over this immuneACCESS table, retaining in-frame rearrangements with V and J assigned. Such tables are incomplete; in checked studies, under half of the missing clones stem from an unresolved V gene, and the remainder is unexplained. That table supplies the V and J calls and clone size; D and trimming were determined from the DNA. The sample table lists over 90,000 clones, about 91% of them with a count of one. The top ten hold 12% to 15% of the sample.

No immune events, such as infections, were documented for the healthy donors during the collection period. Time-dependent variance in a beta-binomial model of T-cell clone differential abundance was calibrated using healthy-donor blood repertoires as a training cohort. There were roughly 10 healthy donors in the training cohort, of whom 3 were female and 7 were male. The donors were between roughly 25 and 70 years old, with an average age of about 47 years. Whole blood, obtained from a commercial supplier, was collected from each healthy donor at three time points spaced approximately two weeks apart. For immunosequencing, genomic DNA was extracted from unsorted whole blood. With regard to this clone: The antigen this receptor binds is unknown. Per-base quality was not reported, and no clone a single base away is much larger than it.

The receptor was isolated from a person between 18 and 69 years old in good health. The sequenced sample was blood. This chain is built from TRBV11-2 and TRBJ2-5; TRBD2 agrees with 7 junctional bases. The CDR3: CASSGTGGSSETQYF. The nucleotide sequence is given as TGTGCCAGCAGCGGAACGGGGGGATCTTCAGAGACCCAGTACTTC.